This T cell receptor beta chain stems from a study of T cells of healthy individuals. In germline, CDR1 is SQVTM, CDR2 ANQGSEA. V gave up 8 bases and J gave up 5 bases, with 15 bases separating them. The CDR3 is 12 amino acids. TCRdb re-called the 5' RACE reads through MiXCR, storing one row per CDR3 protein. The sample yields some 100,000 distinct CDR3 sequences, approximately 15% seen once. The receptor comes from a human donor in good health. The chain uses TRBV29-1 and TRBJ2-5; D is ambiguous. The CDR3: CSTQGTEETQYF. CDR3 sequence (DNA): TGCAGCACCCAAGGCACGGAGGAGACCCAGTACTTC.